Below are 13 T cell receptor beta chains sequenced from a single sample in a study of T cell repertoires and Cas9 in healthy adults. Clones were sequenced by immunoSEQ multiplex PCR, and TCRdb holds only the in-frame ones, with some missing. The table lists some 15,000 clones, roughly nine tenths of them singletons. Sample: Tregs (CD4+, CD25+, CD127-, CD137-, CD154-) from PBMCs; culture status not recorded. These receptors all stem from a human donor in good health.

The J gene is TRBJ2-5, the V gene TRBV7-9; D not resolved. Looked up from germline, CDR1 is SEHNR and CDR2 is FQNEAQ (reference sequence). This CDR3 is built from 12 residues. V was shortened by 5 bases and J by 5 bases, with 9 bases between the two germline ends. The CDR3 here is CASSGLGETQYF. In nucleotides, the CDR3 is TGTGCCAGCAGCGGGCTTGGGGAGACCCAGTACTTC.

The chain employs TRBV25-1 and TRBJ1-2; D may be TRBD1 (5 bases). CDR3 length: 14 amino acids. Germline CDR1 and CDR2: MGHDK and SYGVNS. The V end lost 8 bases, the J end lost 4 bases, and 17 bases lay between the germline ends. In DNA form, the CDR3 reads TGTGCCAGCGGTGTGACAGTAGGAGGCTATGGCTACACCTTC. Its translation is CASGVTVGGYGYTF.

The chain has TRBV7-6 and TRBJ2-3, with TRBD2 identical over 9 bases. From germline, CDR1 is SGHVS and CDR2 FNYEAQ. This CDR3 is 16 amino acids long. The J segment lost 2 bases and the V segment lost 3 bases, leaving 6 bases of the junction unmatched. The CDR3 DNA sequence: TGTGCCAGCAGCTTTTTAGCGGGGGCTCCCACAGATACGCAGTATTTT. Encoded protein: CASSFLAGAPTDTQYF.

The rearrangement joins TRBV7-3 to TRBJ1-2; D is unresolved. The CDR3 runs to 15 residues. Germline CDR1 SGHTA, CDR2 FQGTGA. V lost 5 bases and J lost 8, with 21 bases in between. CDR3 in amino acids: CASSLRIPGLLGYTF. In DNA, the CDR3 is TGTGCCAGCAGCCTGCGAATACCCGGGCTGCTAGGCTACACCTTC.

This chain's CDR3 is CSVVAGASSYNEQFF. CDR3 DNA: TGCAGCGTTGTAGCGGGGGCTAGCTCCTACAATGAGCAGTTCTTC. This chain connects TRBV29-1 to TRBJ2-1; 9 bases map to TRBD2. This CDR3 comprises 15 residues. Trimming cost V 4 bases and J 0 bases; bases outside gene matches: 4. The germline CDR1 and CDR2 sequences are SQVTM and ANQGSEA.

The genes are TRBV20-1 and TRBJ2-3; D remains ambiguous. The CDR3 has 11 amino acids. The ends were cut back, 1 base at V and 2 bases at J, with 1 base in the middle. Germline V gene lookup returns CDR1 DFQATT and CDR2 SNEGSKA (reference sequence). The CDR3 DNA is TGCAGTGCTAGAGCCACAGATACGCAGTATTTT. This sequence encodes CSARATDTQYF.

This clone came up a few times. The J gene is TRBJ1-1, the V gene TRBV7-2; no clear D. The CDR3 sequence is 13 residues long. Looked up from germline, CDR1 is SGHTA and CDR2 is FQGNSA. Between the trimmed V and J ends, which lost 6 bases and 4 bases, there was a span of 12 bases. CDR3 coding DNA: TGTGCCAGCAGGAGATCGGGAAGCACTGAAGCTTTCTTT. Residues: CASRRSGSTEAFF.

The rearrangement links TRBV7-6 to TRBJ2-1, with D unclear. The CDR3 covers 15 residues. V lost 7 bases and J lost 0, with 13 bases in between. CDR1 is SGHVS and CDR2 is FNYEAQ in the germline V gene. CDR3 in DNA: TGTGCCAGCATCCCCTCGGCATTCTCCTACAATGAGCAGTTCTTC. As protein: CASIPSAFSYNEQFF. Based on the CDR3 plus reference TRBV7-6 and TRBJ2-1, the full variable domain is GAGVSQSPRYKVTKRGQDVALRCDPISGHVSLYWYRQALGQGPEFLTYFNYEAQQDKSGLPNDRFSAERPEGSISTLTIQRTEQRDSAMYRCASIPSAFSYNEQFFGPGTRLTVL.

The chain has TRBV7-6 and TRBJ2-5, with D possibly being TRBD2 (7 bases). The germline V gene has CDR1 SGHVS and CDR2 FNYEAQ. V lost 0 bases to trimming and J lost 4 bases, with 12 bases between them. This CDR3 has 15 amino acids. The CDR3 protein is CASSLAGGAGETQYF. CDR3 coding DNA: TGTGCCAGCAGCTTAGCGGGGGGGGCAGGAGAGACCCAGTACTTC.

The J gene is TRBJ2-3, the V gene TRBV28; 8 bases agree with TRBD1. CDR3 length: 11 amino acids. With V trimmed by 8 bases and J by 8 bases, 3 bases remained unmatched. The V gene's germline CDR1 is MDHEN and CDR2 SYDVKM. This chain's CDR3 is CASDRGGTQYF. As DNA, the CDR3 is TGTGCCAGCGACAGGGGCGGTACGCAGTATTTT. Full variable domain (remainder filled in from reference TRBV28 and TRBJ2-3): DVKVTQSSRYLVKRTGEKVFLECVQDMDHENMFWYRQDPGLGLRLIYFSYDVKMKEKGDIPEGYSVSREKKERFSLILESASTNQTSMYLCASDRGGTQYFGPGTRLTVL.

V usage is TRBV7-2 and J usage is TRBJ1-5; no reliable D call. From germline, CDR1 is SGHTA and CDR2 FQGNSA. V was shortened by 1 base and J by 4 bases, with 8 bases between the two germline ends. The CDR3 totals 14 residues. The CDR3 here is CASSLVSENQPQHF. CDR3 DNA: TGTGCCAGCAGCTTAGTCTCTGAAAATCAGCCCCAGCATTTT.

The chain uses TRBV19 and TRBJ1-5; TRBD1 matches 9 bases. The CDR3 sequence is 17 residues long. Trimming took 4 bases from V and 1 from J; bases not matched to a gene: 8. Germline V gives CDR1 LNHDA, CDR2 SQIVND (reference sequence). This chain's CDR3 is CASSTNRGLKSNQPQHF. The CDR3 DNA reads as TGTGCCAGTAGTACAAACAGGGGGCTGAAGAGCAATCAGCCCCAGCATTTT.

V and J are TRBV7-2 and TRBJ2-3, with unresolved D. Germline loops: CDR1 SGHTA, CDR2 FQGNSA. CDR3 length: 16 residues. V lost 2 bases to trimming and J lost 1 base, with 13 bases between them. DNA for the CDR3: TGTGCCAGCAGCTTAAACCCGCTATACGGCACAGATACGCAGTATTTT. Its translation: CASSLNPLYGTDTQYF.